The clone carrying this TCR beta chain was seen at least ten times. Isolated RNA was reverse transcribed in full, so expressed TCRB transcripts were sequenced. The method was immunoSEQ multiplex PCR; TCRdb's version includes in-frame clones alone and lacks a portion of them. The sample has about 220,000 clones; around 9.9% are singletons. This record belongs to a study of beta chain features in type 1 diabetes. The germline V gene has CDR1 ENHRY and CDR2 SYGVKD. V was clipped by 1 base and J by 5 bases, with 12 bases between them. The CDR3 contains 15 residues. Specimen: central memory CD4+ T cells from blood. The V call is TRBV10-3, the J call TRBJ1-5, with D tentatively TRBD1 (5 bases). The sequence came from a man aged 18-30 years in good health. The CDR3 nucleotides read TGTGCCATCAGTGAGTTCGATTCCAGGGATCAGCCCCAGCATTTT. This gives the protein CAISEFDSRDQPQHF.